Listed below are T cell receptor beta chains from one sample, sequenced in a study of cytomegalovirus exposure and HLA in healthy donors. The protocol was immunoSEQ multiplex PCR, while the TCRdb copy is restricted to in-frame clones and leaves out a portion. Here the sample spans 90,000 to 140,000 clones, over 70% being singletons. Sequencing input: PBMCs. These receptors all come from a man aged 25 to 40 in good health and CMV-seronegative. The CDR3 runs from the conserved cysteine through the conserved F or W. A D gene is named only where the DNA matches it firmly. The size field is filled for only some rows; it gives once, few, many or a size class.

abundance	v_gene	j_gene	d_gene	CDR3aa	CDR3nt
NA	TRBV4-1	TRBJ2-1	TRBD2	CASSQDLGTSGRRDEQFF	TGCGCCAGCAGCCAAGATCTCGGGACTAGCGGGAGGAGGGATGAGCAGTTCTTC
once	TRBV6-1	TRBJ2-7	NA	CASSVRGPEQYF	TGTGCCAGCAGTGTCAGGGGCCCCGAGCAGTACTTC
NA	TRBV7-8	TRBJ1-1	NA	CASSLVGTNTEAFF	TGTGCCAGCAGCTTAGTGGGCACGAACACTGAAGCTTTCTTT
once	TRBV11-2	TRBJ2-5	TRBD2	CASSYSGEETQYF	TGTGCCAGCAGTTATAGCGGGGAGGAGACCCAGTACTTC
NA	TRBV5-4	TRBJ1-1	NA	CASTTQVRGSNTEAFF	TGTGCCAGCACCACTCAAGTGCGGGGGTCCAACACTGAAGCTTTCTTT
NA	TRBV28	TRBJ1-5	NA	CASSLSGYQPQHF	TGTGCCAGCAGTTTATCAGGGTATCAGCCCCAGCATTTT
NA	TRBV7-2	TRBJ2-2	TRBD2	CASSPGLAGEGTGELFF	TGTGCCAGCAGCCCCGGACTAGCGGGGGAAGGCACCGGGGAGCTGTTTTTT
NA	TRBV2	TRBJ2-7	NA	CASSDPESYEQYF	TGTGCCAGCAGTGACCCAGAATCCTACGAGCAGTACTTC
NA	TRBV5-1	TRBJ2-3	NA	CATSGSSTDTQYF	TGCGCCACCTCAGGGTCTAGCACAGATACGCAGTATTTT
NA	TRBV10-3	TRBJ2-3	NA	CALSVASERDTQYF	TGTGCCCTTTCCGTTGCTAGCGAAAGGGATACGCAGTATTTT
NA	TRBV28	TRBJ1-2	NA	CASSLRVTNYGYTF	TGTGCCAGCAGTTTACGGGTTACTAACTATGGCTACACCTTC
few	TRBV6-5	TRBJ1-1	NA	CASSQLPGQNTEAFF	TGTGCCAGCAGTCAACTACCGGGACAGAACACTGAAGCTTTCTTT
NA	TRBV29-1	TRBJ2-1	TRBD1	CSVSGTGSYNEQFF	TGCAGCGTTTCAGGGACAGGCTCCTACAATGAGCAGTTCTTC
NA	TRBV2	TRBJ2-5	TRBD2	CASSRPRFGLAGEETQYF	TGTGCCAGCAGCCGACCTCGATTCGGACTAGCGGGAGAGGAGACCCAGTACTTC
NA	TRBV2	TRBJ2-7	NA	CASSALRSISYEQYF	TGTGCCAGCAGTGCACTAAGGAGTATCTCCTACGAGCAGTACTTC
NA	TRBV10-3	TRBJ2-1	NA	CAIRNGQEGEQFF	TGTGCCATCAGAAACGGACAGGAGGGAGAGCAGTTCTTC
NA	TRBV6-6	TRBJ1-2	NA	CASSYSTGSGYTF	TGTGCCAGCAGTTACTCGACGGGAAGCGGCTACACCTTC
NA	TRBV30	TRBJ1-1	NA	CAWSTRENTEAFF	TGTGCCTGGAGTACGCGGGAGAACACTGAAGCTTTCTTT
NA	TRBV30	TRBJ2-7	NA	CAWSVLGGDVNEQYF	TGTGCCTGGAGTGTACTTGGAGGGGACGTTAACGAGCAGTACTTC
NA	TRBV7-9	TRBJ2-2	TRBD1	CASSARDRAAGELFF	TGTGCCAGCAGCGCCCGGGACAGGGCGGCCGGGGAGCTGTTTTTT
NA	TRBV9	TRBJ1-4	TRBD1	CASSVGALGQGGKLFF	TGTGCCAGCAGCGTTGGGGCTTTGGGACAGGGCGGAAAACTGTTTTTT
NA	TRBV6-5	TRBJ1-4	NA	CASSVTRRGEKLFF	TGTGCCAGCAGTGTGACTAGGCGGGGTGAAAAACTGTTTTTT
few	TRBV28	TRBJ1-5	TRBD1	CASSLDWTGQLQPQHF	TGTGCCAGCAGTTTAGACTGGACAGGGCAGCTACAGCCCCAGCATTTT
NA	TRBV9	TRBJ1-4	TRBD1	CASSPRTGDGEKLFF	TGTGCCAGCAGCCCTCGGACAGGGGACGGTGAAAAACTGTTTTTT
NA	TRBV7-2	TRBJ1-4	NA	CASSLLRGGEEKLFF	TGTGCCAGCAGCTTATTACGGGGGGGAGAAGAAAAACTGTTTTTT
NA	TRBV27	TRBJ2-7	TRBD2	CASRRAGGSSYEQYF	TGTGCCAGCAGGCGAGCGGGAGGGAGCTCCTACGAGCAGTACTTC
few	TRBV5-1	TRBJ2-1	NA	CASDQGSSSYNEQFF	TGCGCCAGCGACCAGGGGTCTAGCTCCTACAATGAGCAGTTCTTC
few	TRBV10-1	TRBJ1-5	NA	CASTREGQPQHF	TGCGCCAGCACCAGGGAGGGTCAGCCCCAGCATTTT
NA	TRBV9	TRBJ2-3	TRBD2	CASSVVRGGTDTQYF	TGTGCCAGCAGCGTGGTCCGGGGGGGCACAGATACGCAGTATTTT
NA	TRBV6-1	TRBJ1-5	TRBD1	CASNHETGSNQPQHF	TGTGCCAGCAACCACGAGACAGGGAGCAATCAGCCCCAGCATTTT
NA	TRBV27	TRBJ2-2	TRBD2	CASSRTSGRMNTGELFF	TGTGCCAGCAGCCGGACTAGCGGGAGAATGAACACCGGGGAGCTGTTTTTT
NA	TRBV14	TRBJ1-2	NA	CASSQLGTSDGYTF	TGTGCCAGCAGCCAGCTCGGGACAAGCGATGGCTACACCTTC
NA	TRBV9	TRBJ1-1	NA	CASSAGHLNTEAFF	TGTGCCAGCAGCGCGGGACATCTGAACACTGAAGCTTTCTTT
NA	TRBV30	TRBJ1-2	TRBD1	CAWSVAGGENYGYTF	TGTGCCTGGAGTGTAGCAGGGGGCGAAAACTATGGCTACACCTTC
NA	TRBV9	TRBJ1-1	NA	CASSLAPGQTVNTEAFF	TGTGCCAGTTCCCTTGCACCGGGACAAACGGTGAACACTGAAGCTTTCTTT
NA	TRBV28	TRBJ1-5	NA	CASRAQVVRQPQHF	TGTGCCAGCAGGGCACAGGTCGTGCGTCAGCCCCAGCATTTT
NA	TRBV5-4	TRBJ2-7	NA	CASSPTRAAGYEQYF	TGTGCCAGCAGCCCTACCCGGGCGGCGGGCTACGAGCAGTACTTC
once	TRBV7-2	TRBJ2-7	TRBD1	CASSFQTGGASGEQYF	TGTGCCAGCAGCTTCCAGACAGGGGGCGCGAGTGGCGAGCAGTACTTC
NA	TRBV4-3	TRBJ2-7	NA	CASSQARGVYEQYF	TGCGCCAGCAGCCAGGCCAGGGGAGTCTACGAGCAGTACTTC
NA	TRBV7-8	TRBJ2-3	TRBD2	CASSSPDAGGTDTQYF	TGTGCCAGCAGCTCCCCCGACGCGGGGGGCACAGATACGCAGTATTTT
NA	TRBV18	TRBJ2-6	TRBD1	CASSPGQGFGGANVLTF	TGTGCCAGCTCACCGGGACAGGGTTTCGGTGGGGCCAACGTCCTGACTTTC
NA	TRBV28	TRBJ2-7	NA	CASSLYRAPYEQYF	TGTGCCAGCAGTCTTTACAGGGCCCCCTACGAGCAGTACTTC
NA	TRBV5-1	TRBJ2-2	NA	CASSFVRDTGELFF	TGCGCCAGCAGCTTCGTCAGGGACACCGGGGAGCTGTTTTTT
few	TRBV7-2	TRBJ2-2	NA	CASSVTNTGELFF	TGTGCCAGCAGCGTTACGAACACCGGGGAGCTGTTTTTT
NA	TRBV5-4	TRBJ1-1	TRBD1	CASSLGTGGLAEAFF	TGTGCCAGCAGCTTGGGGACAGGGGGCCTGGCTGAAGCTTTCTTT
NA	TRBV6-5	TRBJ2-7	TRBD1	CASSYSLSGGYEQYF	TGTGCCAGCAGTTACTCCCTGTCAGGGGGATACGAGCAGTACTTC
NA	TRBV5-1	TRBJ2-7	NA	CASSITQGAEQYF	TGCGCCAGCAGCATCACACAGGGAGCCGAGCAGTACTTC
NA	TRBV19	TRBJ2-1	TRBD2	CASSIVLAGGYYNEQFF	TGTGCCAGTAGTATAGTGCTAGCGGGAGGGTACTACAATGAGCAGTTCTTC
NA	TRBV6-5	TRBJ2-7	NA	CASGLAGRSYEQYF	TGTGCCAGCGGTCTTGCGGGACGTTCCTACGAGCAGTACTTC